This TCR beta chain is from a study of cytomegalovirus exposure and HLA in healthy donors. About this clone: Its specificity is not known.

Study observations and caveats: What TCR beta sequences reportedly achieved was accurate prediction of HLA-A and HLA-B alleles in most subjects.

Amplification used 60 Vbeta primers and 13 Jbeta primers. Libraries were prepared by immunoSEQ multiplex PCR; TCRdb keeps only in-frame clonotypes and omits some of them. This sample has some 130,000 clones, with around four fifths found just once. The CDR3 length is 12 residues. Losses at the gene ends were 1 base for V and 7 bases for J; bases not matched to a gene: 2. From germline, CDR1 is SGHNT and CDR2 YYREEE (reference sequence). The chain joins TRBV5-4 to TRBJ2-7, with 7 bases fitting TRBD1. The receptor was isolated from a young man in good health. Source material: PBMCs. This chain's CDR3 is CASSLPRGEQYF. Written as DNA, the CDR3 is TGTGCCAGCAGCTTGCCCAGGGGGGAGCAGTACTTC.